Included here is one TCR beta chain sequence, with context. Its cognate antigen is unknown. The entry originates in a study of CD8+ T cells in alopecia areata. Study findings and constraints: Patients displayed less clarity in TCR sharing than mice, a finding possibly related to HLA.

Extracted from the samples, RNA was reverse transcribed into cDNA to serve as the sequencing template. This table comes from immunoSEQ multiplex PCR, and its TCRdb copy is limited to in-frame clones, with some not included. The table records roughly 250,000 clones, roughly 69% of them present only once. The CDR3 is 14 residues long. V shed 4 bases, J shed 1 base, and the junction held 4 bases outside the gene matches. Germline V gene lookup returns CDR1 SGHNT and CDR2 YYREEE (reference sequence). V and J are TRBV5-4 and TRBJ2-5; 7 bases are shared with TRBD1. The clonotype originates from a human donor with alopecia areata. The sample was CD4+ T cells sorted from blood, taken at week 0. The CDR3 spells CASSPTGLQETQYF. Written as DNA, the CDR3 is TGTGCCAGCAGCCCGACAGGGCTCCAAGAGACCCAGTACTTC.